This T cell receptor beta chain was identified in a study of T cell clonality in common variable immunodeficiency. Study observations and caveats: Compared with controls, CVID subjects had fewer shared TCRbeta clones. The cause of increased CVID clonality remains unclear without subpopulation sequencing.

About this clone itself: The antigen remains unidentified. The junction shows a germline mismatch at one end, possibly a read error. The read falls 3 residues short of the CDR3 end, and the missing part is taken from the germline J gene. Other DNA sequences in the same sample also yield this CDR3.

CDR3 length equals 14 residues. CDR1 is KGHSH and CDR2 is LQKENI in the germline V gene. TCRdb's copy holds only in-frame clones and misses some; the assay was immunoSEQ multiplex PCR. The specimen has about 35,000 clones, none found just once. Input material: peripheral blood mononuclear cells. This TCR was recovered from a person aged 18-70 years in good health. V and J are TRBV18 and TRBJ2-2, with TRBD1 matching over 7 bases. This CDR3 reads CASSPQDRSGELFF. CDR3 DNA, as far as it was read: TGCGCCAGCTCACCACAGGACAGGTCCGGGGAG.